Listed below are T cell receptor beta chains from one sample, sequenced in a study of OX40 agonist ivuxolimab in advanced cancers. Only in-frame clones appear in the TCRdb table, and some are missing; sequencing was by immunoSEQ multiplex PCR. The data show some 33,000 clones, approximately 84% seen once. Sequenced material: CD4+ or CD8+ T cells sorted from blood, taken in a trial of the OX40 agonist ivuxolimab. The source of these receptors is an adult with an advanced solid tumor such as melanoma, head and neck, liver or kidney cancer. CDR3s include the opening cysteine and the closing phenylalanine or tryptophan. A D gene is named only where the DNA matches it firmly. Clone size appears in some rows only: once, few, many, or a class for an expanded clone.

TGTGCCAGCAGTGACAGGGCCCCCTACAATGAGCAGTTCTTC	CASSDRAPYNEQFF	TRBD1	.	TRBV28	TRBJ2-1
TGTGCCAGCAGCTTGGGGAAAGCTTTCTTT	CASSLGKAFF	.	.	TRBV11-2	TRBJ1-1
TGTGCCAGCAGCTCCACGAGGGGACGGTCAACTAATGAAAAACTGTTTTTT	CASSSTRGRSTNEKLFF	.	.	TRBV5-5	TRBJ1-4
TGCGCCAGCAGTGAGCGATCGACGGATGGCTACACCTTC	CASSERSTDGYTF	.	medium-sized	TRBV10-2	TRBJ1-2
TGTGCCATCAGTGGGCAGACTCCTGAAGCTTTCTTT	CAISGQTPEAFF	.	.	TRBV10-3	TRBJ1-1
TGTGCCGTACAGAGTTATAGCAATCAGCCCCAGCATTTT	CAVQSYSNQPQHF	.	.	TRBV10-3	TRBJ1-5
TGTGCCAGCAGCCAGTTGGACAGGGACCTCACAGATACGCAGTATTTT	CASSQLDRDLTDTQYF	TRBD1	.	TRBV14	TRBJ2-3
TGTGCCAGCAGCTGGGGACTAGCGGACTCCTACGAGCAGTACTTC	CASSWGLADSYEQYF	TRBD2	.	TRBV5-6	TRBJ2-7
TGTGCCAGCAGCACCGGACTAGCGGGGGGGAATGAGCAGTTCTTC	CASSTGLAGGNEQFF	TRBD2	.	TRBV5-6	TRBJ2-1
TGCAGCGTTGGGGGGGGACAGATTAGCAATCAGCCCCAGCATTTT	CSVGGGQISNQPQHF	TRBD1	.	TRBV29-1	TRBJ1-5
TGCGCCAGCAGCTTGACCCTACCGGCGGACAGGGGCCATGGCTATGGCTACACCTTC	CASSLTLPADRGHGYGYTF	TRBD1	.	TRBV5-1	TRBJ1-2
TGTGCCAGCAGCCCCGGGCCCACAGATACGCAGTATTTT	CASSPGPTDTQYF	.	.	TRBV13	TRBJ2-3